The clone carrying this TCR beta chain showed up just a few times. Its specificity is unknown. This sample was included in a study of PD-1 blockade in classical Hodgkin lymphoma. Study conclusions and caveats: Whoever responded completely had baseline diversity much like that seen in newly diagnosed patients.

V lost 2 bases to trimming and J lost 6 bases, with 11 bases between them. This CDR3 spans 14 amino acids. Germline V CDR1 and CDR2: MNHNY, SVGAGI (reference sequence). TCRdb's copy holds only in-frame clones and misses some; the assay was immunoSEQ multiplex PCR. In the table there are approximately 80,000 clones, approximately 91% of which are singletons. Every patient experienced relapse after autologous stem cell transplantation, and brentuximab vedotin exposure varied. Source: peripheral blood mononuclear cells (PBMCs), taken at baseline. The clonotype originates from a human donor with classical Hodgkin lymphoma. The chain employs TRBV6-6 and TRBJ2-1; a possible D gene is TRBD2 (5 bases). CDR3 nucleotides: TGTGCCAGCAGTTACCTCGGGAACCGCAATGAGCAGTTCTTC. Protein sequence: CASSYLGNRNEQFF.